Listed below are T cell receptor beta chains from one sample, sequenced in a study of T cell responses to AZD1222 COVID-19 vaccine. Using immunoSEQ multiplex PCR, the repertoire was profiled, and TCRdb retains in-frame clones only, with some absent. The sample contains around 160,000 clones, approximately 94% of which appear only once. The input for sequencing was peripheral blood, taken on day 0 of AZD1222 vaccination. Source of these receptors: an adult in good health. Both conserved end residues are part of each CDR3. A D gene is named only where the DNA matches it firmly. A clone size is listed for some rows: how often the clone was seen (once, few, many), or a class if it is expanded.

few,TRBV7-9,TRBJ2-7,NA,TGTGCCAGCAGCTTAGCGTCGGAGGGCTACGAGCAGTACTTC,CASSLASEGYEQYF
NA,TRBV19,TRBJ2-7,TRBD2,TGTGCCAGTAGTACCCTGACTAGCGGCTACGAGCAGTACTTC,CASSTLTSGYEQYF
NA,TRBV5-1,TRBJ1-4,NA,TGCGCCAGCAGCTACCCCGGCGGGGGAAATGAAAAACTGTTTTTT,CASSYPGGGNEKLFF
NA,TRBV2,TRBJ2-3,TRBD2,TGTGCCAGCAGTCTTGAGCGGGGGGGCTTGGCAGATACGCAGTATTTT,CASSLERGGLADTQYF
NA,TRBV7-9,TRBJ1-4,TRBD1,TGTGCCAGCAGCGATAGTGCGGGACAGTTTAATGAAAAACTGTTTTTT,CASSDSAGQFNEKLFF
NA,TRBV6-5,TRBJ2-1,NA,TGTGCCAGCAGTTACGAGGGGGGCTCTTACAATGAGCAGTTCTTC,CASSYEGGSYNEQFF
NA,TRBV18,TRBJ1-1,TRBD1,TGTGCCAGCTCACCAGAGGGGGCCGGCACTGAAGCTTTCTTT,CASSPEGAGTEAFF
NA,TRBV9,TRBJ2-1,NA,TGTGCCAGCAGCCCGACGTGGAGCTCCTACAATGAGCAGTTCTTC,CASSPTWSSYNEQFF
NA,TRBV19,TRBJ1-4,NA,TGTGCCAGTAGGCCCAAGGACCGCTATTATGAAAAACTGTTTTTT,CASRPKDRYYEKLFF
NA,TRBV27,TRBJ2-3,NA,TGTGCCAGCCCCGTGTCTTGCCGATTCCGCCTCACAGATACGCAGTATTTT,CASPVSCRFRLTDTQYF
NA,TRBV10-3,TRBJ1-3,NA,TGTGCCATCAGGGTCGGGACTCCTACGGGGAACACCATATATTTT,CAIRVGTPTGNTIYF
once,TRBV9,TRBJ1-1,NA,TGTGCCAGCAGCCCCAACAGTAACACTGAAGCTTTCTTT,CASSPNSNTEAFF
NA,TRBV12-3/TRBV12-4,TRBJ1-1,NA,TGTGCCAGCAGTTTAAGGGTGAACACTGAAGCTTTCTTT,CASSLRVNTEAFF
NA,TRBV19,TRBJ2-2,NA,TGTGCCAGTAGTGGGGATTCGAGGAACACCGGGGAGCTGTTTTTT,CASSGDSRNTGELFF
NA,TRBV6-5,TRBJ1-3,NA,TGTGCCAGCAGTTACACGGGATCCGGAAACACCATATATTTT,CASSYTGSGNTIYF
NA,TRBV12-5,TRBJ2-1,NA,TGTGCTAGTGGTTCACCCCAAGGCGCGAGATCCTACAATGAGCAGTTCTTC,CASGSPQGARSYNEQFF
NA,TRBV3-1/TRBV3-2,TRBJ1-1,NA,TGTGCCAGCAGCCCCTCACCACGGGGCACTGAAGCTTTCTTT,CASSPSPRGTEAFF
NA,TRBV6-4,TRBJ2-2,NA,TGTGCCAGCAGTGAGAGTTCGGGAGTCGGCACCGGGGAGCTGTTTTTT,CASSESSGVGTGELFF
NA,TRBV27,TRBJ1-1,NA,TGTGCCAGCAGTCTCCGCCAACTCGGGGGCACTGAAGCTTTCTTT,CASSLRQLGGTEAFF
once,TRBV2,TRBJ1-4,NA,TGTGCCAGCACAGGCAACAGCCCAAGGAAAACTAATGAAAAACTGTTTTTT,CASTGNSPRKTNEKLFF
NA,TRBV6-5,TRBJ1-5,TRBD1,TGTGCCAGCAGTTCATCAGGGGGCCGGGGCAATCAGCCCCAGCATTTT,CASSSSGGRGNQPQHF
NA,TRBV19,TRBJ2-2,NA,TGTGCCAGTACCCTACAGAGGGGGACCGGGGAGCTGTTTTTT,CASTLQRGTGELFF
NA,TRBV7-6,TRBJ2-2,NA,TGTGCCAGCAGCTCGGCCCTGCCAGGGGTGGGCACCGGGGAGCTGTTTTTT,CASSSALPGVGTGELFF
NA,TRBV2,TRBJ2-7,TRBD2,TGTGCCAGCAACCTAGCGGGAGGGGGGTACGAGCAGTACTTC,CASNLAGGGYEQYF
NA,TRBV9,TRBJ1-2,NA,TGTGCCAGCAGCGCGGCCGGGGCCTTAGCTAACTATGGCTACACCTTC,CASSAAGALANYGYTF
NA,TRBV6-6,TRBJ1-1,TRBD1,TGTGCCAGCAGAGAAGGGACAGGGAAAACTGAAGCTTTCTTT,CASREGTGKTEAFF
NA,TRBV15,TRBJ1-2,TRBD1,TGTGCCACCAGCAGAGATCGGAGGGGGCTTTTGGGTAACTATGGCTACACCTTC,CATSRDRRGLLGNYGYTF
NA,TRBV6-5,TRBJ2-1,NA,TGTGCCAGCAGTATAGCGGACGTTATTAATGAGCAGTTCTTC,CASSIADVINEQFF
NA,TRBV6-2/TRBV6-3,TRBJ1-2,NA,TGTGCCAGCAGTTACTCGGAGAACTATGGCTACACCTTC,CASSYSENYGYTF
NA,TRBV29-1,TRBJ1-1,TRBD1,TGCAGCGTTGACTTACAGGGGGCGAACACTGAAGCTTTCTTT,CSVDLQGANTEAFF
NA,TRBV5-1,TRBJ1-3,TRBD1,TGCGCCAGCAGCTCGGGACAGGGCGCAGCCACCATATATTTT,CASSSGQGAATIYF
once,TRBV18,TRBJ1-1,NA,TGTGCCAGCTCCTTTAATGGGGTTAACACTGAAGCTTTCTTT,CASSFNGVNTEAFF
NA,TRBV29-1,TRBJ1-2,NA,TGCAGCGTTGAAGCCTTAGGGGGGTACTATGGCTACACCTTC,CSVEALGGYYGYTF
NA,TRBV5-1,TRBJ2-3,NA,TGCGCCAGCAGCTATTCAGGGGTGGATACAGATACGCAGTATTTT,CASSYSGVDTDTQYF
NA,TRBV5-6,TRBJ2-7,NA,TGTGCCAGCAGCTTGGCTCAGGTCGAGCAGTACTTC,CASSLAQVEQYF
NA,TRBV3-1/TRBV3-2,TRBJ2-3,NA,TGTGCCAGCAGAGACATAGTTAGCGGCACAGATACGCAGTATTTT,CASRDIVSGTDTQYF
NA,TRBV7-9,TRBJ2-5,TRBD2,TGTGCCAGCAGCCCGGGGACTAGCGGGGGCTGGGCCGAGACCCAGTACTTC,CASSPGTSGGWAETQYF
NA,TRBV10-2,TRBJ2-7,TRBD1,TGCGCCAGCAGTCCGGGACAGGGGTTAGAGTACTTC,CASSPGQGLEYF
NA,TRBV5-6,TRBJ1-2,NA,TGTGCCAGCAGCTTGCCCCAGGGACCTACCCCCTATGGCTACACCTTC,CASSLPQGPTPYGYTF
NA,TRBV3-1/TRBV3-2,TRBJ1-5,NA,TGTGCCAGCAGCCAAGTGCTCCGGGAAACGCCCCAGCATTTT,CASSQVLRETPQHF
few,TRBV29-1,TRBJ1-2,NA,TGCAGCGCGATAATTGGGACTTTACAGGGCTACACCTTC,CSAIIGTLQGYTF
NA,TRBV5-8,TRBJ2-5,NA,TGTGCCAGCCCTGCAGGGGAAGAGACCCAGTACTTC,CASPAGEETQYF
NA,TRBV5-4,TRBJ2-7,TRBD1,TGTGCCAGCAGCCTAGGACAGGGGGCCTACGAGCAGTACTTC,CASSLGQGAYEQYF
NA,TRBV5-1,TRBJ1-3,NA,TGCGCCAGCAGCCAGGCAAGCCCTGGAAACACCATATATTTT,CASSQASPGNTIYF
NA,TRBV4-2,TRBJ1-1,TRBD1,TGTGCCAGCAGCCAACCCACAGGGGGGACTGAAGCTTTCTTT,CASSQPTGGTEAFF
NA,TRBV19,TRBJ1-1,NA,TGTGCCAGTAGTATAAGCGGAGTGGCTGAAGCTTTCTTT,CASSISGVAEAFF
NA,TRBV2,TRBJ1-1,NA,TGTGCCAGCAGCTTACTAGTGAACACTGAAGCTTTCTTT,CASSLLVNTEAFF
NA,TRBV5-4,TRBJ1-2,NA,TGTGCCAGCAGCTCTGGGGGCTATGGCTACACCTTC,CASSSGGYGYTF
NA,TRBV11-2,TRBJ1-2,NA,TGTGCCAGCAGCTTAAGTGGGGGCCATGGCTACACCTTC,CASSLSGGHGYTF
NA,TRBV10-2,TRBJ2-1,NA,TGCGCCAGCAGTGAGGCGGACAATGAGCAGTTCTTC,CASSEADNEQFF